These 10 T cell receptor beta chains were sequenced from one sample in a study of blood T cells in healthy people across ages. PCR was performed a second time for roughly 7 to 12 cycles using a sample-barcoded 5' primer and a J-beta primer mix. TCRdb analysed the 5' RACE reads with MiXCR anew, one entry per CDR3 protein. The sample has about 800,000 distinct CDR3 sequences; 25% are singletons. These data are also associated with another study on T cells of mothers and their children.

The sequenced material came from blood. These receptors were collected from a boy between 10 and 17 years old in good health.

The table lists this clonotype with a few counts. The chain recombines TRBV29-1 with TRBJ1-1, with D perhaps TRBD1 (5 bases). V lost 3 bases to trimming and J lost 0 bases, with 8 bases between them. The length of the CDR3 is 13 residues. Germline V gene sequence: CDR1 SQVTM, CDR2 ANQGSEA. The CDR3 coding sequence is TGCAGCGTTGATGACAGTTTGAACACTGAAGCTTTCTTT. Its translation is CSVDDSLNTEAFF.

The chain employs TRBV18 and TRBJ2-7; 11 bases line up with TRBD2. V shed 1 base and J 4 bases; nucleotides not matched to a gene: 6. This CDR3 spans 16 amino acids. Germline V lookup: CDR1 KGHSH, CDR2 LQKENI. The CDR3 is CASSPLEASGGYEQYF. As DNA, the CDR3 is TGTGCCAGCTCACCACTTGAAGCTAGCGGGGGGTACGAGCAGTACTTC.

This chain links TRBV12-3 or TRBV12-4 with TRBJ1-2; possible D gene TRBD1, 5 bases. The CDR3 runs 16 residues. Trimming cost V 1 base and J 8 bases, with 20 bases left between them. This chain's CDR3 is CASSLEFRDPHKGYTF. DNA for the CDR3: TGTGCCAGCAGTTTAGAGTTTAGGGACCCACATAAAGGCTACACCTTC.

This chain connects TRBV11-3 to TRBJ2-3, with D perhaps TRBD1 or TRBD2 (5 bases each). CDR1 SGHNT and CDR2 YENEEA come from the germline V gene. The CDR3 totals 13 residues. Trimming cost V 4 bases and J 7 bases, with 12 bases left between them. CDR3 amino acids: CASSSNWGYTQYF. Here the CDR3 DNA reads TGTGCCAGCAGCTCAAACTGGGGGTATACGCAGTATTTT.

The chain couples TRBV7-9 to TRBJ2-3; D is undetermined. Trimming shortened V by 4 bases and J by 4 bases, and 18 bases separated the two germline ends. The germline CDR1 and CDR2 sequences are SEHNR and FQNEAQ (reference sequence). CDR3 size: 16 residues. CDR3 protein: CASSYWLLEGADTQYF. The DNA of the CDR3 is TGTGCCAGCAGCTACTGGTTACTCGAAGGCGCAGATACGCAGTATTTT. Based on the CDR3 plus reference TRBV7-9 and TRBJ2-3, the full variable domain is DTGVSQNPRHKITKRGQNVTFRCDPISEHNRLYWYRQTLGQGPEFLTYFQNEAQLEKSRLLSDRFSAERPKGSFSTLEIQRTEQGDSAMYLCASSYWLLEGADTQYFGPGTRLTVL.

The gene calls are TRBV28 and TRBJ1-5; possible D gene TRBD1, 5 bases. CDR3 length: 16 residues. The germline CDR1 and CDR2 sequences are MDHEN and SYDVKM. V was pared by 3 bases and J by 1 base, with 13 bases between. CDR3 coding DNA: TGTGCCAGCAGTTTGGGGGAGGGTAGGAGCAATCAGCCCCAGCATTTT. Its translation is CASSLGEGRSNQPQHF.

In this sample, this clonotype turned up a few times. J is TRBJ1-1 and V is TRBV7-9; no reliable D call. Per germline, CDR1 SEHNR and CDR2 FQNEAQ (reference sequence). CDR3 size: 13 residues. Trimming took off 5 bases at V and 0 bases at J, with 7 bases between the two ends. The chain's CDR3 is CASSQVVNTEAFF. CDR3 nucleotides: TGTGCCAGCAGCCAAGTAGTGAACACTGAAGCTTTCTTT. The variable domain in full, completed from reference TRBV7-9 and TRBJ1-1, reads DTGVSQNPRHKITKRGQNVTFRCDPISEHNRLYWYRQTLGQGPEFLTYFQNEAQLEKSRLLSDRFSAERPKGSFSTLEIQRTEQGDSAMYLCASSQVVNTEAFFGQGTRLTVV.

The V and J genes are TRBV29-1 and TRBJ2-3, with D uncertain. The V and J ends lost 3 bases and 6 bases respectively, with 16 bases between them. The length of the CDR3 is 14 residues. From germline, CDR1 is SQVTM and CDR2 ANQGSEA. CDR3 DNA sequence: TGCAGCGTTGAGACGGTCCTAATCGTGGATACGCAGTATTTT. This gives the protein CSVETVLIVDTQYF.

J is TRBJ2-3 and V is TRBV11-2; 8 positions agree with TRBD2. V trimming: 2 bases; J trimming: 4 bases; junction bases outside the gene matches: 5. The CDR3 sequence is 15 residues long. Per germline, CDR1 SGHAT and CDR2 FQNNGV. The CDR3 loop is CASSLTGGPADTQYF. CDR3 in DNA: TGTGCCAGCAGCTTAACGGGGGGGCCTGCAGATACGCAGTATTTT. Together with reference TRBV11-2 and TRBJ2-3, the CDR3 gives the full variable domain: EAGVAQSPRYKIIEKRQSVAFWCNPISGHATLYWYQQILGQGPKLLIQFQNNGVVDDSQLPKDRFSAERLKGVDSTLKIQPAKLEDSAVYLCASSLTGGPADTQYFGPGTRLTVL.

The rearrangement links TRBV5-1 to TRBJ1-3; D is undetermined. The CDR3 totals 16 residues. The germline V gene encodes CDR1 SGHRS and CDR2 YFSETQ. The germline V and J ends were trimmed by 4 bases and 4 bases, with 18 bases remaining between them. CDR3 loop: CASSRTLGDGGNTIYF. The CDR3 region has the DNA TGCGCCAGCAGCCGTACCTTAGGAGATGGCGGAAACACCATATATTTT. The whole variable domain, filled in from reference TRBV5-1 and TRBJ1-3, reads KAGVTQTPRYLIKTRGQQVTLSCSPISGHRSVSWYQQTPGQGLQFLFEYFSETQRNKGNFPGRFSGRQFSNSRSEMNVSTLELGDSALYLCASSRTLGDGGNTIYFGEGSWLTVV.